This T cell receptor beta chain came from a study of cytomegalovirus exposure and HLA in healthy donors. Background on the study: Of over 350 genotyped donors, around 80% grouped in the Caucasian-associated ancestry cluster.

Primers included in the PCR were 60 Vbeta and 13 Jbeta primers. Authors' processing steps: Around 10 million shared chains were among some 80 million unique TCR beta chains counted in a later analysis. Assay used: immunoSEQ multiplex PCR; TCRdb lists only in-frame clones, some missing. The V and J calls and the clone size are those of that table, but D and trimming were determined from the DNA. This sample carries 130,000 to 150,000 clones, around four fifths of them seen once, and the ten largest clones take roughly 3.4%. Germline V gene lookup returns CDR1 LNHDA and CDR2 SQIVND (reference sequence). This CDR3 is 15 amino acids long. The V gene lost 7 bases and the J gene lost 0 bases, with 15 bases spanning the gap.

V usage is TRBV19 and J usage is TRBJ1-2; the D is unclear. Sequencing was done on a sample of PBMCs. The sequence was obtained from a male donor in good health and CMV-seronegative. The DNA for the CDR3 is TGTGCCAGTAATGTGCTCGCGGTTTCTAACTATGGCTACACCTTC. Its protein is CASNVLAVSNYGYTF.